Reported below is one T cell receptor (beta chain). No antigen is known for it. V lost 6 bases to trimming and J lost 0 bases, with 12 bases between them. This CDR3 contains 15 residues. CDR1 and CDR2 (germline): MNHNY, SVGAGI (reference sequence). The entry originates in a study of T cell clones after liver transplantation. In the study overall: Subjects received no induction therapy and standard immunosuppression until randomization at 12-24 months post-transplant.

The study's findings and limits: In most of the 8 subjects, circulating graft-donor-reactive CD4 TCRbeta sequences fell significantly after transplant.

Assay used: immunoSEQ multiplex PCR; TCRdb lists only in-frame clones, some missing. The sample includes 75,000 to 85,000 clones, less than 85% of them seen just once. Sequenced here: CD4+ T cells from blood, sampled at the 22-month timepoint. The receptor was isolated from a human patient who received a liver transplant. Part of the T cells may come from the graft donor. The rearrangement joins TRBV6-6 to TRBJ1-5, with a weak D call TRBD1 (5 bases). Here the CDR3 reads CASSAQDNSNQPQHF. DNA for the CDR3: TGTGCCAGCAGCGCTCAGGACAATAGCAATCAGCCCCAGCATTTT.